Listed here are 32 T cell receptor beta chains from one sample, sequenced in a study of blood T cell repertoires in COVID-19. Libraries were prepared by immunoSEQ multiplex PCR; TCRdb keeps only in-frame clonotypes and omits some of them. In the table there are about 110,000 clones, over 75% of which are singletons. Material: peripheral blood. All receptors derive from a woman aged 65 to 85 with acute or convalescent COVID-19.

V gene TRBV4-1 combines with J gene TRBJ1-2, with D possibly TRBD1 on 5 matching bases. V dropped 3 bases and J dropped 7 bases, with 12 bases sitting between them. From germline, CDR1 is MGHRA and CDR2 YSYEKL. The CDR3 spans 13 residues. The CDR3 nucleotides are TGCGCCAGCAGCCACCCGGGGGGGGGTGGCTACACCTTC. Residues: CASSHPGGGGYTF.

The chain is built from TRBV9 and TRBJ2-2; 10 bases match TRBD2. The CDR3 covers 15 residues. CDR1 and CDR2 from the germline V gene are SGDLS and YYNGEE. With V trimmed by 0 bases and J by 5 bases, 1 base remained unmatched. The CDR3 bases are TGTGCCAGCAGCGTAGGGGGACTAGCGACCGGGGAGCTGTTTTTT. Its translation is CASSVGGLATGELFF.

The chain has TRBV4-1 and TRBJ1-2, with D hard to call. Looked up from germline, CDR1 is MGHRA and CDR2 is YSYEKL. This CDR3 comprises 17 residues. The V end lost 4 bases, the J end lost 8 bases, and 26 bases lay between the germline ends. CDR3 DNA sequence: TGCGCCAGCAGCCCTTCGGAGGAGCTGGGAGAGGAAAAGGGCTACACCTTC. Its translation: CASSPSEELGEEKGYTF.

The chain recombines TRBV2 with TRBJ2-1; 7 bases align to TRBD2. Germline V gene lookup returns CDR1 SNHLY and CDR2 FYNNEI. This CDR3 contains 15 residues. The ends lost 5 bases at V and 0 bases at J; junction bases unmatched: 4. The CDR3 coding sequence is TGTGCCAGCAGTCTAGCGGCCAGCTCCTACAATGAGCAGTTCTTC. Translation gives CASSLAASSYNEQFF.

The V and J genes are TRBV6-2 or TRBV6-3 and TRBJ1-5; possible D gene TRBD1, 5 bases. Germline CDR1 and CDR2: MNHEY and SVGEGT. The CDR3 runs 15 residues. V was pared by 0 bases and J by 7 bases, with 13 bases between. The CDR3 reads CASSYSSQGAQPQHF. In DNA, the CDR3 is TGTGCCAGCAGTTACTCCAGCCAAGGGGCCCAGCCCCAGCATTTT.

The chain carries TRBV3-1 (or the pseudogene TRBV3-2) and TRBJ2-4; D uncertain. CDR1 is LGHDT, CDR2 YNNKEL, per germline (reference sequence). V dropped 0 bases and J dropped 9 bases, with 6 bases sitting between them. This CDR3 region has 12 residues. In DNA form, the CDR3 reads TGTGCCAGCAGCCAAGATGCGCGCATTCAGTACTTC. This encodes CASSQDARIQYF.

This clone has just a few counts. The chain combines TRBV27 with TRBJ1-1; the match to TRBD1 covers 8 bases. In germline, CDR1 is MNHEY, CDR2 SMNVEV (reference sequence). The trim removed 5 bases at V and 5 bases at J, leaving 4 bases unmatched. This CDR3 spans 13 amino acids. The chain's CDR3 is CASSPGGVTEAFF. Here the CDR3 DNA reads TGTGCCAGCAGTCCAGGGGGCGTTACTGAAGCTTTCTTT.

This sequence joins TRBV5-6 and TRBJ1-3; maybe TRBD1 (6 bases). Trimming removed 1 base from V and 2 bases from J, with 7 bases in between. The CDR3 is made up of 14 amino acids. The germline V gene encodes CDR1 SGHDT and CDR2 YYEEEE. CDR3: CASSLSGAGNTIYF. The CDR3 DNA reads TGTGCCAGCAGCTTGTCAGGGGCTGGAAACACCATATATTTT.

The chain is built from TRBV24-1 and TRBJ2-3; possibly TRBD1 for D (6 bases). Deletions cut 4 bases from V and 7 bases from J, with 17 bases between. CDR3 size: 15 residues. Germline V lookup: CDR1 KGHDR, CDR2 SFDVKD. The CDR3 DNA follows: TGTGCCACCAGTGAGTCCGGGACACCCGCCCATACGCAGTATTTT. This gives the protein CATSESGTPAHTQYF.

The chain combines TRBV19 with TRBJ1-5, with a weak D call TRBD1 (5 bases). Germline loops: CDR1 LNHDA, CDR2 SQIVND (reference sequence). The V end was cut by 7 bases, the J end by 5 bases, with 12 bases between. The CDR3 loop spans 13 amino acids. CDR3 nucleotide sequence: TGTGCCAGTACTCAGGGCCCTTATCAGCCCCAGCATTTT. This gives the protein CASTQGPYQPQHF.

The table lists this clone with a count of one. V usage is TRBV6-1 and J usage is TRBJ2-2; weak D call: TRBD1 (6 bases). Between the trimmed V and J ends, which lost 5 bases and 8 bases, there was a span of 12 bases. The CDR3 runs to 13 residues. In germline, CDR1 is MNHNS, CDR2 SASEGT. The CDR3 region is CASSSPGTGELFF. In nucleotides, the CDR3 is TGTGCCAGCAGTTCCCCGGGGACAGGGGAGCTGTTTTTT.

This clone was counted a single time. This rearrangement joins TRBV27 to TRBJ2-3, with TRBD2 matching over 8 bases. The CDR3 sequence is 14 residues long. V lost 11 bases to trimming and J lost 2 bases; unmatched junction nucleotides: 9. Germline CDR1 and CDR2: MNHEY and SMNVEV (reference sequence). CDR3 sequence (DNA): TGTGCCTCTGCCCGGGGGGGTAACACAGATACGCAGTATTTT. Its protein is CASARGGNTDTQYF.

The chain couples TRBV6-5 to TRBJ1-1, with 8 positions matching TRBD1. The CDR3 runs to 14 residues. Losses at the gene ends were 7 bases for V and 4 bases for J; bases not matched to a gene: 8. CDR1 is MNHEY, CDR2 SVGAGI, per germline. As DNA, the CDR3 is TGTGCCAGCAAATTCAGGGGGCTAGCCACTGAAGCTTTCTTT. Translated, it gives CASKFRGLATEAFF.

The chain employs TRBV9 and TRBJ2-7, with 11 bases fitting TRBD1. The CDR3 runs 14 residues. The junction had 4 bases not matched to a gene; V was cut back by 4 bases and J by 4 bases. Germline CDR1 and CDR2: SGDLS and YYNGEE. The CDR3 loop is CASSYGTGGYEQYF. As DNA, the CDR3 is TGTGCCAGCAGCTACGGGACAGGGGGATACGAGCAGTACTTC.

V usage is TRBV6-5 and J usage is TRBJ2-5, with TRBD1 identical over 7 bases. J lost 5 bases, V lost 4 bases, and 7 bases had no gene match. Germline V CDR1 and CDR2: MNHEY, SVGAGI. The CDR3 has 14 residues. CDR3 residues: CASSLTGVGETQYF. CDR3 in DNA: TGTGCCAGCAGTTTAACAGGGGTCGGTGAGACCCAGTACTTC.

This clone has just a few counts. The rearrangement links TRBV7-6 to TRBJ2-5, with D possibly matching TRBD1 (5 bases). The CDR3 is made up of 15 amino acids. Trimming shortened V by 5 bases and J by 4 bases, and 17 bases separated the two germline ends. CDR1 is SGHVS, CDR2 FNYEAQ, per germline. CDR3 protein: CASSGNPGIGETQYF. The DNA for the CDR3 is TGTGCCAGCAGCGGAAATCCAGGGATCGGAGAGACCCAGTACTTC.

This chain uses TRBV5-6 with TRBJ2-2, with 15 bases fitting TRBD2. With V trimmed by 4 bases and J by 4 bases, 8 bases remained unmatched. Germline CDR1 is SGHDT and CDR2 is YYEEEE. CDR3 length: 18 amino acids. The CDR3 sequence is CASSTRTSGRAVTGELFF. CDR3 bases: TGTGCCAGCAGCACCCGGACTAGCGGGAGGGCCGTCACCGGGGAGCTGTTTTTT.

This chain uses TRBV7-2 with TRBJ2-2; D ambiguous. Trimming shortened V by 2 bases and J by 4 bases, and 8 bases separated the two germline ends. This CDR3 comprises 14 residues. Germline V gene sequence: CDR1 SGHTA, CDR2 FQGNSA. The CDR3 here is CASSLTGTTGELFF. The CDR3 DNA sequence: TGTGCCAGCAGCTTAACGGGTACCACCGGGGAGCTGTTTTTT.

CDR3 in amino acids: CASSGGQTHSNQPQHF. The CDR3 DNA follows: TGTGCCAGCAGTGGGGGACAGACTCATAGCAATCAGCCCCAGCATTTT. The chain combines TRBV6-1 with TRBJ1-5, with 7 bases identical to TRBD1. V was pared by 4 bases and J by 0 bases, with 6 bases of the junction left unmatched. Germline-derived CDR1 and CDR2 are MNHNS and SASEGT. This CDR3 contains 16 residues.

The gene calls are TRBV3-1 (or the pseudogene TRBV3-2) and TRBJ1-3; possibly TRBD1 for D (5 bases). Germline CDR1 and CDR2: LGHDT and YNNKEL (reference sequence). V shed 4 bases and J shed 4 bases, with 20 bases lying between them. The CDR3 contains 17 residues. DNA of the CDR3: TGTGCCAGCAGCCCTCGGAAGGGGCTAGGATCGGGAAACACCATATATTTT. This gives the protein CASSPRKGLGSGNTIYF.

The chain employs TRBV28 and TRBJ2-7; 9 bases match TRBD1. The trim removed 5 bases at V and 2 bases at J, leaving 4 bases unmatched. The V gene's germline CDR1 is MDHEN and CDR2 SYDVKM. CDR3 length: 14 amino acids. CDR3 amino acids: CASSIGTGTYEQYF. The DNA of the CDR3 is TGTGCCAGCAGTATCGGGACAGGGACCTACGAGCAGTACTTC.

This sequence joins TRBV19 and TRBJ1-5; 9 bases fit TRBD1. Trimming took 5 bases from V and 6 from J; bases not matched to a gene: 8. Germline V gene lookup returns CDR1 LNHDA and CDR2 SQIVND (reference sequence). This CDR3 is 15 amino acids long. CDR3 nucleotide sequence: TGTGCCAGTAGTTTAGGAACAGGGGGCAGTCAGCCCCAGCATTTT. Its translation: CASSLGTGGSQPQHF.

J is TRBJ1-5 and V is TRBV27, with D possibly being TRBD1 (5 bases). The germline V and J ends were trimmed by 5 bases and 0 bases, with 14 bases remaining between them. The V gene's germline CDR1 is MNHEY and CDR2 SMNVEV (reference sequence). CDR3 length equals 16 residues. The DNA for the CDR3 is TGTGCCAGCAGTCTACAGGCCCCGGGTAGCAATCAGCCCCAGCATTTT. This sequence encodes CASSLQAPGSNQPQHF.

This rearrangement joins TRBV25-1 to TRBJ1-1; TRBD1 matches at 8 bases. Germline loops: CDR1 MGHDK, CDR2 SYGVNS. J gave up 7 bases and V 6 bases, and 1 base lay outside the gene matches. This CDR3 contains 11 residues. The chain's CDR3 is CASSGQGEAFF. CDR3 sequence (DNA): TGTGCCAGCAGCGGACAGGGTGAAGCTTTCTTT.

The chain uses TRBV7-2 and TRBJ1-2; perhaps TRBD1 as D (5 bases). Trimming removed 1 base at V and 3 bases at J, with 18 bases between. CDR3 length equals 17 residues. CDR1 and CDR2 from the germline V gene are SGHTA and FQGNSA. CDR3 protein: CASSLVSPRARDYGYTF. The CDR3 nucleotides are TGTGCCAGCAGCTTAGTATCCCCCAGGGCAAGGGACTATGGCTACACCTTC.

This chain joins TRBV11-3 and TRBJ2-7; possibly TRBD1 for D (6 bases). Germline-derived CDR1 and CDR2 are SGHNT and YENEEA. V dropped 4 bases and J dropped 4 bases, with 11 bases sitting between them. The CDR3 has 13 amino acids. The CDR3 protein is CASSSGTSYEQYF. The CDR3 nucleotides read TGTGCCAGCAGCTCCGGGACAAGTTACGAGCAGTACTTC.

Only a few counts were recorded for this clone. This chain links TRBV5-1 with TRBJ2-2, with 8 bases that match TRBD1. Per germline, CDR1 SGHRS and CDR2 YFSETQ. J lost 5 bases, V lost 2 bases, and 5 bases had no gene match. The CDR3 is 15 residues long. The CDR3 DNA follows: TGCGCCAGCAGCTTATCAGGGGGCTGGACCGGGGAGCTGTTTTTT. Translating gives CASSLSGGWTGELFF.

This clone has only a few counts. This rearrangement joins TRBV4-1 to TRBJ2-7, with 8 bases aligning to TRBD1. V lost 4 bases to trimming and J lost 2 bases; unmatched junction nucleotides: 4. Looked up from germline, CDR1 is MGHRA and CDR2 is YSYEKL. This CDR3 comprises 14 residues. The CDR3 is CASSPGQGTYEQYF. The CDR3 DNA reads TGCGCCAGCAGCCCCGGACAGGGAACCTACGAGCAGTACTTC.

This clone was seen a handful of times. This chain uses TRBV6-2 or TRBV6-3 with TRBJ2-2, with 10 bases lining up with TRBD2. This CDR3 has 16 amino acids. J was trimmed by 1 base and V by 5 bases; bases with no gene match: 4. Germline V gene data show CDR1 as MNHEY and CDR2 as SVGEGT. CDR3 sequence: CASSRRLAGNTGELFF. Written as DNA, the CDR3 is TGTGCCAGCAGTAGACGACTAGCGGGGAACACCGGGGAGCTGTTTTTT.

The chain carries TRBV4-3 and TRBJ2-5; TRBD1 matches at 10 bases. V shed 1 base and J 4 bases; nucleotides not matched to a gene: 3. This CDR3 has 15 residues. Per germline, CDR1 LGHNA and CDR2 YSLEER. The CDR3 reads CASSQGQGAAETQYF. In nucleotides, the CDR3 is TGCGCCAGCAGCCAAGGACAGGGGGCCGCAGAGACCCAGTACTTC.

This clone was seen once. For the CDR3, the DNA is TGTGCCAGTACCTCGTCTGGTACGGGTGCGTTTCAAGCTTTCTTT. It codes for CASTSSGTGAFQAFF. The chain is built from TRBV19 and TRBJ1-1; D ambiguous. V lost 7 bases and J lost 9, with 24 bases in between. Germline CDR1 LNHDA, CDR2 SQIVND (reference sequence). This CDR3 spans 15 amino acids. Supplemented by reference TRBV19 and TRBJ1-1, the full variable domain reads DGGITQSPKYLFRKEGQNVTLSCEQNLNHDAMYWYRQDPGQGLRLIYYSQIVNDFQKGDIAEGYSVSREKKESFPLTVTSAQKNPTAFYLCASTSSGTGAFQAFFGQGTRLTVV.

This clone was picked up a small number of times. The genes are TRBV18 and TRBJ2-1; 10 bases match TRBD1. CDR1 is KGHSH, CDR2 LQKENI, per germline. The CDR3 length is 15 residues. The trim removed 2 bases at V and 6 bases at J, leaving 4 bases unmatched. CDR3 nucleotide sequence: TGTGCCAGCTCACCAGGCGGGACAGGGGTCAATGAGCAGTTCTTC. This translates into CASSPGGTGVNEQFF.